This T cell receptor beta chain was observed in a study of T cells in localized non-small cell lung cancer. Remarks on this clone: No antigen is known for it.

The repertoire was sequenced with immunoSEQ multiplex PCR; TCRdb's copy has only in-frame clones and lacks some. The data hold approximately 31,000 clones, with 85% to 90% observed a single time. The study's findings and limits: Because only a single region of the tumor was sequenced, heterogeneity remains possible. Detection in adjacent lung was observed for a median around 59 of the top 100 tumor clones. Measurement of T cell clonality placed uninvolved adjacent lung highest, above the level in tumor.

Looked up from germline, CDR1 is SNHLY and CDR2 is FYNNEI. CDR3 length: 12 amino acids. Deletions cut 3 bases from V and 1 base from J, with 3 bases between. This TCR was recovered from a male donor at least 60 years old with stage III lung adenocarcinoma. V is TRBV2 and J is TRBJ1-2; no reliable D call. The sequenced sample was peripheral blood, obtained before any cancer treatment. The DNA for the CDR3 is TGTGCCAGCAGTGAGGATAACTATGGCTACACCTTC. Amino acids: CASSEDNYGYTF. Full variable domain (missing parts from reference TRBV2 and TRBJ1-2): EPEVTQTPSHQVTQMGQEVILRCVPISNHLYFYWYRQILGQKVEFLVSFYNNEISEKSEIFDDQFSVERPDGSNFTLKIRSTKLEDSAMYFCASSEDNYGYTFGSGTRLTVV.